One sample yielded the 8 T cell receptor beta chains listed below, sequenced in a study of blood T cells in healthy people across ages. Using a J-beta primer mix together with a sample-barcoded 5' primer, a second PCR was run for roughly 7 to 11 cycles. TCRdb processed the 5' RACE reads anew with MiXCR; each CDR3 protein has one entry. The table shows roughly 830,000 distinct CDR3 sequences, with 55% to 65% occurring only once. The sample was blood. The receptor set was obtained from a man between 25 and 39 years old in good health.

The chain employs TRBV7-3 and TRBJ2-5, with TRBD2 matching over 12 bases. The J call could be wrong; TRBJ2-7 is a better fit for the DNA end. The CDR3 extends over 18 amino acids. The germline V gene has CDR1 SGHTA and CDR2 FQGTGA. CDR3 amino acids: CASSFASGGATVSYEQYF. For the CDR3, the DNA is TGTGCCAGCAGCTTCGCTAGCGGGGGGGCAACGGTCTCCTACGAGCAGTACTTC.

A single count supports this clonotype. The V gene is TRBV7-8, the J gene TRBJ1-1; D is uncertain. Per germline, CDR1 SGHVS and CDR2 FQNEAQ. There are 14 residues in the CDR3. V was clipped by 5 bases and J by 7 bases, with 17 bases between them. CDR3 DNA sequence: TGTGCCAGCAGCGCCTTTTCGGGGTGGGGTGAAGCTTTCTTT. Translating it yields CASSAFSGWGEAFF.

The chain joins TRBV20-1 to TRBJ1-2; D call uncertain. Germline loops: CDR1 DFQATT, CDR2 SNEGSKA (reference sequence). Deletions cut 2 bases from V and 6 bases from J, with 22 bases between. The CDR3 is 16 amino acids. CDR3: CSARRSGTSSIDGYTF. The CDR3 DNA sequence: TGCAGTGCTAGAAGGTCCGGCACCTCTAGCATCGATGGCTACACCTTC.

This chain joins TRBV20-1 and TRBJ2-1; tentatively, D is TRBD2 (7 bases). This CDR3 spans 12 amino acids. The V gene lost 6 bases and the J gene lost 5 bases, with 11 bases spanning the gap. Germline V gives CDR1 DFQATT, CDR2 SNEGSKA (reference sequence). CDR3 nucleotides: TGCAGTGCCGCCGGGGGGCACAATGAGCAGTTCTTC. This gives the protein CSAAGGHNEQFF.

The V call is TRBV20-1, the J call TRBJ2-1; D is unclear. The germline V gene encodes CDR1 DFQATT and CDR2 SNEGSKA (reference sequence). The CDR3 has 10 amino acids. V was pared by 5 bases and J by 7 bases, with 6 bases between. Written as DNA, the CDR3 is TGCAGTGCTGTTTTGAATGAGCAGTTCTTC. This translates into CSAVLNEQFF.

The V and J genes are TRBV7-6 and TRBJ2-1; 12 bases are shared with TRBD2. V shed 5 bases and J 7 bases; nucleotides not matched to a gene: 6. This CDR3 is 15 amino acids long. Germline V gene data show CDR1 as SGHVS and CDR2 as FNYEAQ. The CDR3 region is CASSPLAGGRNEQFF. The CDR3 bases are TGTGCCAGCAGCCCACTAGCGGGGGGCCGTAATGAGCAGTTCTTC.

The gene calls are TRBV12-3 or TRBV12-4 and TRBJ1-2, with TRBD1 matching over 12 bases. J gave up 6 bases and V 5 bases, and 7 bases lay outside the gene matches. The length of the CDR3 is 15 residues. DNA for the CDR3: TGTGCCAGCAGTGGGGGGACAGGGGGCTTCGATGGCTACACCTTC. It specifies CASSGGTGGFDGYTF.

This clonotype was found many times. As DNA, the CDR3 is TGTGCCAGCAGCTTGGCGCCGTATGGCTACACCTTC. Translation gives CASSLAPYGYTF. The genes are TRBV7-2 and TRBJ1-2; D is unresolved. V was cut by 3 bases and J by 5 bases, with 7 bases left in between. Per the germline V gene, CDR1 is SGHTA and CDR2 is FQGNSA. This CDR3 spans 12 amino acids.